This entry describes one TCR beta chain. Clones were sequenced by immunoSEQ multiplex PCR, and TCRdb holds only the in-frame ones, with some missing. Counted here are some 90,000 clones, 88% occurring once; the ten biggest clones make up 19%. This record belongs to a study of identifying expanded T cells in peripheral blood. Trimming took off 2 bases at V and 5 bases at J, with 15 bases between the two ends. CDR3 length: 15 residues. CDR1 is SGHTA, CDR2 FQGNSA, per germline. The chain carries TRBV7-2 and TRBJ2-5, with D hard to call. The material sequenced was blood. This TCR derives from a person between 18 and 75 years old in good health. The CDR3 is CASSLISTVGETQYF. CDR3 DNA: TGTGCCAGCAGCTTAATCAGCACTGTCGGGGAGACCCAGTACTTC.